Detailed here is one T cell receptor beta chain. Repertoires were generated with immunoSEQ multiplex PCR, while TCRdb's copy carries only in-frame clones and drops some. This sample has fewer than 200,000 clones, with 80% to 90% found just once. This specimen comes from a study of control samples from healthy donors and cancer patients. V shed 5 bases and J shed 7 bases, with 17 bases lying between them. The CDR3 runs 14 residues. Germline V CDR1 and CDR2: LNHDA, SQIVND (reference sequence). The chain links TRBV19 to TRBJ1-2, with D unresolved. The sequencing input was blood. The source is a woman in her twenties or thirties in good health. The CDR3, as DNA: TGTGCCAGTAGTCCCCCGGGCAGTACGATTGGCTACACCTTC. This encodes CASSPPGSTIGYTF.